The TCR beta chain under discussion was sequenced for a study of T cell repertoires in cytomegalovirus infection (dated by TCRdb to between 2018 and 2021). Some background on the complete study: Because public TCR beta signatures pointed to carriage of CMV infection together with the matching HLA type, the HLA type of each donor mattered for the analysis. Paper-wide results and their limitations: In the ex vivo response, HLA-C-restricted CMV-specific TCR beta clonotypes were dominant, and in two of eight donors the single most frequent clonotype came from this HLA-C-restricted group. In both this cohort and an independent cohort of some 350 donors, the cumulative frequency of public TCR beta family members distinguished carriers of CMV infection plus the relevant HLA type.

This clonotype was detected many times. Its recognized antigen is unknown. Base qualities are not at hand, and no much larger clone is one base apart. This sample was sequenced with an Illumina HiSeq 1500. TCRdb reanalyzed the raw reads on its own, using fastp at Q25 for trimming and MiXCR for clone calling, and kept in-frame beta chains. Every CDR3 protein is listed once, alongside the most common genes and DNA of its rows. In all, the sample holds some 100,000 distinct CDR3 sequences, and 20% to 30% of those were seen once. About 39% of the sample lies in the top ten. V drops 8 bases and J drops 5 bases, leaving 5 bases in between. The cysteine opens and the phenylalanine closes a CDR3 of 10 amino acids. Only the CDR3 portion is preserved as DNA: 30 bases, with reading frame beginning at the first base. The germline V gene (reference sequence) specifies LNHNV as CDR1 and YYDKDF as CDR2.

Material for sequencing was CD8+ T cells from PBMCs. The sequence was obtained from a human donor in good health (CMV status not recorded). Some clones in this sample may be carry-over from other donors' samples. The V gene is TRBV15 and the J gene is TRBJ2-3, with an unclear D gene assignment. Read as DNA, the sequence is TGTGCCACCGGGATAGATACGCAGTATTTT. The encoded protein is CATGIDTQYF.